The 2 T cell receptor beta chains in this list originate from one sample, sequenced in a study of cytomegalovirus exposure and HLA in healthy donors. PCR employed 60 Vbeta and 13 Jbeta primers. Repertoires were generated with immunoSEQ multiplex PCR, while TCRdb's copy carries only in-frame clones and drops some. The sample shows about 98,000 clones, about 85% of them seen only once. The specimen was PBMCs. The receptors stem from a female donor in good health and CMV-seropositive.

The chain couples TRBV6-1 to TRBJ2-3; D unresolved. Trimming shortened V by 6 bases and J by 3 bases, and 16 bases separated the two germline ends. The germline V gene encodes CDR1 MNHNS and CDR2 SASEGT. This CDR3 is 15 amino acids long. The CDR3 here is CASSPRLGDTDTQYF. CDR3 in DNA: TGTGCCAGCAGCCCTAGACTCGGAGATACAGATACGCAGTATTTT.

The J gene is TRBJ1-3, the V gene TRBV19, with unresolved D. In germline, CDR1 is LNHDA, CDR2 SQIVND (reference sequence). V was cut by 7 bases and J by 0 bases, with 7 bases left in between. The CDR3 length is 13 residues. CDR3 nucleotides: TGTGCCAGTAATCGGTTCTCTGGAAACACCATATATTTT. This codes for CASNRFSGNTIYF.